This T cell receptor (beta chain) comes out of a study of shared clonotypes between healthy human individuals (dated by TCRdb to 2019 to 2021). With regard to the full study: A couple of women and a few men aged 18 to 49 years were included in the cohort. Per donor, three plates each were used for CD4 naive and CD4 memory, two for CD8 naive, and one for CD8 memory. Leukapheresis yielded between about 0.9 and 10 billion PBMCs per donor. To estimate repertoire size and how much clonotypes are shared between individuals, the study performed deep sequencing of blood TCR repertoires from roughly five healthy adults. Libraries were prepared and TCR repertoires were sequenced by different laboratories using diverse techniques, in order to increase sequencing depth and limit assay-specific biases. Study-wide findings and limitations: Clonotypes shared by all four sorted-subset donors showed higher generation probabilities than non-shared clonotypes. The genetic and exposure-history diversity represented was limited by the small number of donors. Estimated clonotype richness was generally larger for naive than for memory subsets. When four donors were compared, the shared fraction of clonotypes was 5% to 6.5% for naive CD4, around 4% for naive CD8, 2.3% for memory CD4, and 0.35% to 0.4% for memory CD8. Pairwise subsampling indicated that sequencing depth was expected to affect the degree of clonotype sharing among donors. Sampling was restricted to blood, and TCR repertoires in tissues likely differ from the TCR repertoires found in blood. Rarefaction of sorted-subset datasets indicated incomplete sequencing despite the large sequencing depth.

V is reduced by 9 bases and J by 3 bases, leaving a spacing of 18 bases between them. Measured from the cysteine to the phenylalanine, the CDR3 is 14 residues long. Only CDR3 DNA remains: 42 bases, in frame from the first base. CDR1 and CDR2, looked up from the germline V gene (reference sequence), are LNHDA and SQIVND. This clone showed up just once. The antigen it recognizes is unknown. Per-base qualities were not stored, and no clone one base away is much larger. Using the deep immunoSEQ assay, TCR CDR3 regions were amplified from genomic DNA by multiplex PCR. Extracted genomic DNA from each cell subset was spread evenly across all wells of several immunoSEQ 96-well plates, with each plate serving as a replicate. Each replicate PCR for sorted subsets received roughly 0.2 ug genomic DNA, equal to 28,000 or so T cell genomes. Purified libraries were measured with a Qubit 3.0 fluorometer, size-checked on a Bioanalyzer 2100, and measured again with the KAPA Library Quantification kit. A separate single-read 150-cycle Illumina NextSeq 550 flow cell was used to sequence each immunoSEQ 96-well plate. The paper's data handling went like this. Because only junctional sequences without quality scores were contained in the immunoSEQ output, filtering matching that applied to full-length reads could not be performed. To assign V/J genes and CDR3, sequences were annotated against IMGT germline references using PyIR, a Python wrapper for IgBLAST v1.9. Reads were filtered out if the reads had weak V/J assignments (E-value above 1e-6), no CDR3, stop codons, out-of-frame junctions, or ambiguous translated residues. V3J clonotypes were defined as sequences sharing an identical inferred V gene, J gene, and CDR3 amino acid sequence. Percentage overlap between repertoires was calculated by dividing the number of shared unique clonotypes by the size of the smaller repertoire. Three approaches were used to assess repertoire richness: RTK rarefaction, the Chao1 estimator, and Recon v2.1 estimates of unobserved clonotypes. OLGA was used to compute generation probabilities for all TCRbeta clonotypes that the gDNA method yielded from four donors. Here the immuneACCESS table is served through TCRdb, limited to in-frame sequences with V and J called. Missing clones are a known gap in these copies; in checked studies unresolved V genes cover under half, and the rest lacks a known reason. The V and J calls and clone size come from that table; D and trimming were worked out from the DNA. The sample table records about 2 million clones; 95% of these occur just once. Roughly 0.13% of the sample is in the top ten clones.

Healthy HIV-negative adults with no recently reported acute infections or vaccinations were included as donors. Only Caucasian adults living in Nashville, Tennessee, USA were represented among the donors. CD4+ T cells were enriched by magnetic negative selection, after which naive cells were positively selected on CD45RA and the negative fraction was taken as the memory subset. After blood collection by leukapheresis, PBMCs were isolated using Ficoll-Histopaque density gradient centrifugation and then cryopreserved in the vapor phase of liquid nitrogen. Purity and quantity of every magnetically sorted T cell population were checked by analytical flow cytometry. From each sorted fraction, genomic DNA was isolated and quantified by UV absorbance on a Nanodrop 2000c.

This clonotype was obtained from a man between 18 and 29 years old in good health. The receptor chain draws on TRBV19 and TRBJ2-7; the D segment could be TRBD1, given 6 matching bases. Specimen: naive CD4+ T cells sorted from blood. This specimen's cell subset or site label, per the study, means: CD45RA+ positively selected. The nucleotides read TGTGCCAGCCGAGACCTGACAGGACTCTACGAGCAGTACTTC. This codes for CASRDLTGLYEQYF. The entire variable domain, with the stretches around the CDR3 drawn from the reference TRBV19 and TRBJ2-7 proteins, is DGGITQSPKYLFRKEGQNVTLSCEQNLNHDAMYWYRQDPGQGLRLIYYSQIVNDFQKGDIAEGYSVSREKKESFPLTVTSAQKNPTAFYLCASRDLTGLYEQYFGPGTRLTVT.